One and the same sample provided the 11 T cell receptor gamma chains below, sequenced in a study of Vγ9Vδ2 T cells in congenital toxoplasmosis. A single-tube template-switch cDNA reaction was primed with TRGC- and TRDC-specific primers. The TRGC primer was designed to bind both TRGC1 and TRGC2 constant genes. TCRdb reanalysed the reads with CATT. The sample contains some 150 gamma-chain clones, none of them singletons. The source material was gamma-delta T cells from blood. Every receptor here comes from a child under 10 years old born to a mother with Toxoplasma gondii infection during pregnancy, either congenitally infected or uninfected (not recorded which).

Turning to this clone: This DNA's translation differs at residue 9 from TCRdb's protein, which comes from a much larger clone; a read error is likely, and the protein shown is translated from the DNA. J is TRGJ1 or TRGJ2 and V is TRGV5. Germline V CDR1 and CDR2: VINAFY, YDVSNSKD. The junction had 11 bases not matched to a gene; V was cut back by 0 bases and J by 3 bases. The CDR3 is 16 residues long. In DNA form, the CDR3 reads TGTGCCACCTGGGACAGGCCCGGGATACTTTATTATAAGAAACTCTTT. The encoded protein is CATWDRPGILYYKKLF.

This clone is labeled medium-sized (0.01 to 0.1%). The TCRdb protein comes from a much larger clone and disagrees with this DNA's translation at residue 10, likely due to a read error; the protein given here is derived from the DNA. The chain combines TRGV9 with TRGJP. Per the germline V gene, CDR1 is GITISATS and CDR2 is ISYDGTV (reference sequence). The CDR3 spans 16 residues. The CDR3 sequence is CALWEVQELDKKIKVF. The CDR3 DNA reads TGTGCCTTGTGGGAGGTGCAAGAGTTGGACAAAAAAATCAAGGTATTT.

This clone has only a few counts. A far larger clone lies a single base away; this is likely a read error. The identical CDR3 is also encoded by other nucleotide sequences in the sample. The chain has TRGV3 and TRGJ1 or TRGJ2. CDR1 is VTNTFY, CDR2 YDVSTARD, per germline (reference sequence). The CDR3 is 14 residues long. The CDR3 nucleotides are TGTGCCACCTGGGACAGGCCGGGGTATTATAAGAAGCTCTTT. Its protein product is CATWDRPGYYKKLF.

This clone was seen only a few times. A far larger clone differs by one base, so this is likely a read error. Other DNA sequences within the sample encode an identical CDR3. The V and J genes are TRGV5 and TRGJ1 or TRGJ2. The J gene, absent from TCRdb, was called here by matching the DNA to germline. V lost 1 base, J lost 3 bases, and 12 bases stayed unmatched. The CDR3 contains 16 residues. CDR1 and CDR2 from the germline V gene are VINAFY and YDVSNSKD. This chain's CDR3 is CATWDRPGLLYYKKLF. The DNA for the CDR3 is TGTGCCACCTGGGACAGACCCGGGCTACTTTATTATAAGAAACTCTTT.

To note about this clone: The mismatch at residue 3 between this DNA's translation and the TCRdb protein of a much larger clone likely reflects a read error; the protein shown is translated from the DNA. V is TRGV9 and J is TRGJP. TCRdb is silent on the J gene; assignment here came from matching the DNA to germline. Looked up from germline, CDR1 is GITISATS and CDR2 is ISYDGTV (reference sequence). This CDR3 spans 15 amino acids. CDR3 amino acids: CAMWASELGKKIKVF. The DNA for the CDR3 is TGTGCCATGTGGGCCTCAGAGTTGGGCAAAAAAATCAAGGTATTT.

This clone showed up just a few times. Translating this DNA gives a protein that differs at residue 4 from the TCRdb one, which belongs to a much larger clone; a read error is likely, and the protein shown is this translation. The chain combines TRGV3 with TRGJ1 or TRGJ2. The germline CDR1 and CDR2 sequences are VTNTFY and YDVSTARD (reference sequence). The CDR3 sequence is 14 residues long. In nucleotides, the CDR3 is TGTGCCACCCGGGACAGGCCGGGGTATTATAAGAAACTCTTT. Translated: CATRDRPGYYKKLF.

Of note for this clone: TCRdb's entry gives the protein of a much larger clone, which mismatches this DNA's translation at residue 11, likely from a read error; the protein reported here is translated from the DNA. The genes are TRGV8 and TRGJ1 or TRGJ2. CDR1 is VENAVY, CDR2 YDSYNSRV, per germline. The CDR3 length is 13 residues. CDR3 sequence: CATWDTHYYKELF. CDR3 DNA: TGTGCCACCTGGGATACGCATTATTATAAGGAACTCTTT.

This clone was picked up a small number of times. A read error likely explains why the TCRdb protein, taken from a much larger clone, differs from this DNA's translation at residue 7; the protein shown is translated from the DNA. The chain links TRGV5 to TRGJ1 or TRGJ2. Germline V gene data show CDR1 as VINAFY and CDR2 as YDVSNSKD. This CDR3 is 16 amino acids long. The V and J ends lost 0 bases and 3 bases, in that order; junction bases with no gene match: 11. CDR3 sequence: CATWDRHGLLYYKKLF. The CDR3 nucleotides read TGTGCCACCTGGGACAGGCACGGGCTACTTTATTATAAGAAACTCTTT.

In regard to this clone: A far more abundant clone sits one base away, making this likely a read error. The sample holds other DNA sequences that translate to the same CDR3. The chain joins TRGV3 to TRGJ1 or TRGJ2. In germline, CDR1 is VTNTFY, CDR2 YDVSTARD (reference sequence). This CDR3 contains 14 residues. In nucleotides, the CDR3 is TGTGCCACATGGGACAGGCCGGGGTATTATAAGAAACTCTTT. This codes for CATWDRPGYYKKLF.

This clone rates as hyperexpanded. In the same sample, other DNA sequences code for this CDR3. The chain recombines TRGV2 with TRGJ1 or TRGJ2. Germline V gives CDR1 EGSNGY, CDR2 YDSYNSKV. Losses at the gene ends were 0 bases for V and 3 bases for J; bases not matched to a gene: 5. This CDR3 is built from 14 residues. CDR3 in DNA: TGTGCCACCTGGGACGGGCCGTCTTATTATAAGAAACTCTTT. Translating gives CATWDGPSYYKKLF.

Details on this clone: TCRdb lists the protein of a much larger clone for this DNA, which differs at residue 8, so this is likely a read error; the protein given here is translated from the DNA itself. The rearrangement uses TRGV2 and TRGJ1 or TRGJ2. V lost 0 bases, J lost 3 bases, and 5 bases stayed unmatched. The CDR3 consists of 14 residues. CDR1 EGSNGY and CDR2 YDSYNSKV come from the germline V gene. The CDR3 sequence is CATWDGPTYYKKLF. The CDR3 region has the DNA TGTGCCACCTGGGACGGGCCGACTTATTATAAGAAACTCTTT.